The sequence of this TCR beta chain was determined in a study of esophageal squamous cell carcinoma under preoperative chemotherapy. The overall study: Samples included peripheral blood T cells as well as tumor-infiltrating lymphocytes.

TCRdb processed the PCR reads anew with MiXCR; each CDR3 protein has one entry. Among roughly 12,000 distinct CDR3 sequences listed, 45% to 55% were seen once. As to this clonotype: As yet, its antigen is unknown.

Described time point: before preoperative PTX-NDP chemotherapy. Paclitaxel-nedaplatin chemotherapy was given to patients ahead of their surgery. General study points: After treatment, tumor-infiltrating lymphocytes seemed to come partly from incoming peripheral T cells, not only local changes. After chemotherapy, TCR diversity rose significantly in peripheral T cells but not in tumor-infiltrating lymphocytes.

This CDR3 region has 13 residues. V lost 0 bases, J lost 14 bases, and 4 bases stayed unmatched. Per germline, CDR1 MGHRA and CDR2 YSYEKL. The chain employs TRBV4-1 and TRBJ2-1; 10 bases are a match to TRBD2. The specimen was obtained from a patient given preoperative chemotherapy. This clonotype originated in a human donor with esophageal squamous cell carcinoma. The donor label of this sample is uncertain. The CDR3 sequence: CASSQEASGSKFF. As DNA, the CDR3 is TGCGCCAGCAGCCAAGAAGCTAGCGGGAGTAAGTTCTTC.